One and the same sample provided the 13 T cell receptor beta chains below, sequenced in a study of siplizumab effects on memory and regulatory T cells. Assay used: immunoSEQ multiplex PCR; TCRdb lists only in-frame clones, some missing. The data show around 61,000 clones, less than 98% seen once. Sequencing used naive CD8+ T cells sorted from blood. These receptors all stem from a human donor in good health.

The sample holds one count of this clone. The chain has TRBV4-1 and TRBJ2-5, with 10 bases lining up with TRBD2. The CDR3 contains 15 residues. V gave up 3 bases and J gave up 3 bases; unmatched junction bases: 4. Germline assignment: CDR1 MGHRA and CDR2 YSYEKL. The CDR3 DNA reads TGCGCCAGCAGCCAGCTACTAGCGGGAAAAGAGACCCAGTACTTC. Residues: CASSQLLAGKETQYF.

The rearrangement links TRBV19 to TRBJ1-1, with D hard to call. Germline V gene data show CDR1 as LNHDA and CDR2 as SQIVND (reference sequence). V was pared by 7 bases and J by 2 bases, with 14 bases between. The CDR3 consists of 14 residues. DNA of the CDR3: TGTGCCAGTAAATCCTTCTATAAAAACACTGAAGCTTTCTTT. It is translated as CASKSFYKNTEAFF. Looking up the rest from reference TRBV19 and TRBJ1-1 gives the full variable domain: DGGITQSPKYLFRKEGQNVTLSCEQNLNHDAMYWYRQDPGQGLRLIYYSQIVNDFQKGDIAEGYSVSREKKESFPLTVTSAQKNPTAFYLCASKSFYKNTEAFFGQGTRLTVV.

The chain is built from TRBV4-1 and TRBJ1-1; D gene unclear. The CDR3 spans 14 residues. The germline V and J ends were trimmed by 1 base and 6 bases, with 12 bases remaining between them. CDR1 and CDR2 (germline): MGHRA, YSYEKL. In nucleotides, the CDR3 is TGCGCCAGCAGCCAAGCTTCCGGGAGGGCTGAAGCTTTCTTT. Its protein product is CASSQASGRAEAFF.

The chain employs TRBV9 and TRBJ1-1; D call uncertain. V was cut by 4 bases and J by 0 bases, with 7 bases left in between. There are 13 residues in the CDR3. Germline CDR1 and CDR2: SGDLS and YYNGEE. CDR3 sequence reads: CASSRGMNTEAFF. For the CDR3, the DNA is TGTGCCAGCAGCCGGGGAATGAACACTGAAGCTTTCTTT.

The chain couples TRBV28 to TRBJ2-7, with TRBD2 matching 9 bases. The J segment lost 2 bases and the V segment lost 2 bases, leaving 7 bases of the junction unmatched. Looked up from germline, CDR1 is MDHEN and CDR2 is SYDVKM. The CDR3 runs 16 residues. The CDR3, as DNA: TGTGCCAGCAGTTTAGGTTCTAGCGGGGTGGCCTACGAGCAGTACTTC. Its protein is CASSLGSSGVAYEQYF.

This clone was detected only once. The V and J genes are TRBV13 and TRBJ2-7; TRBD2 matches at 11 bases. The CDR3 runs to 15 residues. V trimming: 4 bases; J trimming: 4 bases; junction bases outside the gene matches: 6. Germline CDR1 is PRHDT and CDR2 is FYEKMQ (reference sequence). As DNA, the CDR3 is TGTGCCAGCAGCTCGGGACTAGCGGACCCTTACGAGCAGTACTTC. This translates into CASSSGLADPYEQYF.

This clone was observed once. The chain has TRBV2 and TRBJ2-1; a possible D gene is TRBD2 (5 bases). Between the trimmed V and J ends, which lost 3 bases and 6 bases, there was a span of 21 bases. CDR1 SNHLY and CDR2 FYNNEI come from the germline V gene. This CDR3 is built from 17 residues. The CDR3 bases are TGTGCCAGCAGTGATGGCGCCGGGATTGGTGCGGGCAATGAGCAGTTCTTC. This translates into CASSDGAGIGAGNEQFF.

This clone was counted a single time. The chain has TRBV11-3 and TRBJ2-1; D uncertain. Germline V gene data show CDR1 as SGHNT and CDR2 as YENEEA. The V end lost 1 base, the J end lost 2 bases, and 9 bases lay between the germline ends. This CDR3 is built from 15 residues. In DNA form, the CDR3 reads TGTGCCAGCAGCTTAGTATGGACGGCCTACAATGAGCAGTTCTTC. This gives the protein CASSLVWTAYNEQFF. Full variable domain (missing parts from reference TRBV11-3 and TRBJ2-1): EAGVVQSPRYKIIEKKQPVAFWCNPISGHNTLYWYLQNLGQGPELLIRYENEEAVDDSQLPKDRFSAERLKGVDSTLKIQPAELGDSAVYLCASSLVWTAYNEQFFGPGTRLTVL.

This sequence joins TRBV27 and TRBJ1-3, with D perhaps TRBD1 (6 bases). The CDR3 is made up of 15 amino acids. Germline CDR1 MNHEY, CDR2 SMNVEV (reference sequence). V shed 5 bases and J shed 3 bases, with 14 bases lying between them. The CDR3 DNA is TGTGCCAGCAGTCTAAGTGCAGGGGTTGGAAACACCATATATTTT. It is translated as CASSLSAGVGNTIYF.

This clone was seen a single time. The V call is TRBV28, the J call TRBJ1-1; 8 nucleotides line up with TRBD1. There are 13 residues in the CDR3. Germline V gene sequence: CDR1 MDHEN, CDR2 SYDVKM. V shed 6 bases and J 5 bases; nucleotides not matched to a gene: 5. The CDR3 loop is CASRMTGDTEAFF. The CDR3 coding sequence is TGTGCCAGCAGGATGACAGGGGATACTGAAGCTTTCTTT. Variable domain in full (rest from reference TRBV28 and TRBJ1-1): DVKVTQSSRYLVKRTGEKVFLECVQDMDHENMFWYRQDPGLGLRLIYFSYDVKMKEKGDIPEGYSVSREKKERFSLILESASTNQTSMYLCASRMTGDTEAFFGQGTRLTVV.

The chain carries TRBV2 and TRBJ1-3; no reliable D call. The germline gives CDR1 SNHLY, CDR2 FYNNEI. The CDR3 extends over 15 amino acids. V lost 7 bases to trimming and J lost 2 bases, with 15 bases between them. This CDR3 is CASNTPVDPGNTIYF. The CDR3, as DNA: TGTGCCAGCAATACCCCGGTCGATCCTGGAAACACCATATATTTT.

This clone has only one observation. The genes are TRBV28 and TRBJ2-1, with D possibly being TRBD1 or TRBD2 (5 bases each). Trimming cost V 5 bases and J 5 bases, with 19 bases left between them. Per germline, CDR1 MDHEN and CDR2 SYDVKM. CDR3 length: 16 residues. The CDR3, as DNA: TGTGCCAGCAGTCTTATGATAGATCGGGGCCACAATGAGCAGTTCTTC. The encoded protein is CASSLMIDRGHNEQFF.

The V call is TRBV2, the J call TRBJ1-2; perhaps TRBD1 as D (5 bases). Germline V gives CDR1 SNHLY, CDR2 FYNNEI. This CDR3 comprises 15 residues. V was shortened by 4 bases and J by 3 bases, with 15 bases between the two germline ends. CDR3 in amino acids: CASSGISGPHYGYTF. The CDR3 DNA is TGTGCCAGCAGTGGAATATCGGGGCCTCACTATGGCTACACCTTC.